The 31 T cell receptor beta chains in this list originate from one sample, sequenced in a study of technical replicates of blood from several donors. Produced via immunoSEQ multiplex PCR; TCRdb's table is partial and in-frame only. This table has approximately 18,000 clones, approximately 80% appearing once. The source material was PBMCs. The receptors originated from a human donor in good health. Some clones in this sample may be carry-over from other donors' samples.

This sequence joins TRBV5-1 and TRBJ2-1, with 10 bases lining up with TRBD2. Trimming removed 1 base from V and 9 bases from J; junction bases left unmatched: 7. The CDR3 sequence is 15 residues long. Germline CDR1 is SGHRS and CDR2 is YFSETQ. The CDR3 protein is CASSLLAGGEVEQFF. The DNA for the CDR3 is TGCGCCAGCAGCTTGTTAGCGGGAGGCGAGGTTGAGCAGTTCTTC.

The rearrangement uses TRBV4-1 and TRBJ2-7; D is unresolved. This CDR3 spans 11 amino acids. Germline V CDR1 and CDR2: MGHRA, YSYEKL. The ends were cut back, 3 bases at V and 2 bases at J, with 2 bases in the middle. The CDR3 nucleotides read TGCGCCAGCAGCCACACCTACGAGCAGTACTTC. Translated, it gives CASSHTYEQYF.

The chain has TRBV30 and TRBJ1-1; 7 bases fit TRBD1. Germline values: CDR1 GTSNPN, CDR2 SVGIG (reference sequence). Trimming took 2 bases from V and 1 from J; bases not matched to a gene: 1. CDR3 length equals 13 residues. CDR3 nucleotide sequence: TGTGCCTGGAGTAGGGACAGGAACACTGAAGCTTTCTTT. It encodes CAWSRDRNTEAFF.

A single count supports this clone. The chain recombines TRBV19 with TRBJ1-1; 9 bases align to TRBD1. The CDR3 is 16 residues long. The ends lost 5 bases at V and 0 bases at J; junction bases unmatched: 7. In germline, CDR1 is LNHDA, CDR2 SQIVND (reference sequence). In DNA form, the CDR3 reads TGTGCCAGTAGTCTACAGGGGGCGTCGATGAACACTGAAGCTTTCTTT. This sequence encodes CASSLQGASMNTEAFF.

The chain employs TRBV25-1 and TRBJ1-1, with 9 bases matching TRBD1. The germline gives CDR1 MGHDK, CDR2 SYGVNS. The junction had 6 bases not matched to a gene; V was cut back by 8 bases and J by 8 bases. The CDR3 has 12 residues. The CDR3 DNA is TGTGCCAGCGGACAGGGGCGTGCAGAAGCTTTCTTT. As protein: CASGQGRAEAFF.

This clone was recorded a few times. V and J are TRBV6-6 and TRBJ1-1, with no clear D. CDR1 is MNHNY, CDR2 SVGAGI, per germline (reference sequence). Trimming stripped 3 bases from V and 3 bases from J, with 5 bases between. The CDR3 consists of 12 residues. The CDR3 sequence is CASSYPDTEAFF. CDR3 nucleotides: TGTGCCAGCAGTTATCCGGACACTGAAGCTTTCTTT.

This chain uses TRBV6-5 with TRBJ2-3; the D is unclear. The V end lost 0 bases, the J end lost 2 bases, and 9 bases lay between the germline ends. This CDR3 is built from 15 residues. Germline V CDR1 and CDR2: MNHEY, SVGAGI. DNA for the CDR3: TGTGCCAGCAGTTACTCGACGGAGATCACAGATACGCAGTATTTT. Its protein is CASSYSTEITDTQYF.

This sequence joins TRBV19 and TRBJ2-1; 11 positions match TRBD2. The CDR3 consists of 17 residues. Germline loops: CDR1 LNHDA, CDR2 SQIVND (reference sequence). V lost 7 bases to trimming and J lost 5 bases; unmatched junction nucleotides: 13. As DNA, the CDR3 is TGTGCCAGTACTGATCAAGCCGGGACTAGCGGCAACAATGAGCAGTTCTTC. Its translation is CASTDQAGTSGNNEQFF. Supplemented by reference TRBV19 and TRBJ2-1, the full variable domain reads DGGITQSPKYLFRKEGQNVTLSCEQNLNHDAMYWYRQDPGQGLRLIYYSQIVNDFQKGDIAEGYSVSREKKESFPLTVTSAQKNPTAFYLCASTDQAGTSGNNEQFFGPGTRLTVL.

The rearrangement uses TRBV5-1 and TRBJ2-3; 12 bases are a match to TRBD2. V gave up 4 bases and J gave up 1 base; unmatched junction bases: 7. From germline, CDR1 is SGHRS and CDR2 YFSETQ. The CDR3 extends over 17 amino acids. The CDR3 here is CASSNRLAGVRTDTQYF. As DNA, the CDR3 is TGCGCCAGCAGCAACCGACTAGCGGGAGTGCGCACAGATACGCAGTATTTT. Combining the CDR3 with reference TRBV5-1 and TRBJ2-3 gives the whole variable domain KAGVTQTPRYLIKTRGQQVTLSCSPISGHRSVSWYQQTPGQGLQFLFEYFSETQRNKGNFPGRFSGRQFSNSRSEMNVSTLELGDSALYLCASSNRLAGVRTDTQYFGPGTRLTVL.

V and J are TRBV7-8 and TRBJ2-7, with TRBD2 matching 10 bases. CDR1 and CDR2 from the germline V gene are SGHVS and FQNEAQ. The CDR3 has 15 residues. Trimming removed 8 bases from V and 4 bases from J; junction bases left unmatched: 11. This CDR3 reads CASGILAGAGYEQYF. The CDR3 DNA sequence: TGTGCCAGCGGCATTCTAGCGGGAGCTGGGTACGAGCAGTACTTC.

This clone was picked up one time. The V call is TRBV11-3, the J call TRBJ2-5; 8 nucleotides match TRBD1. With V trimmed by 4 bases and J by 5 bases, 6 bases remained unmatched. Germline assignment: CDR1 SGHNT and CDR2 YENEEA. CDR3 size: 14 residues. CDR3 coding DNA: TGTGCCAGCAGCTCTGGACAGGGTACGGAGACCCAGTACTTC. It translates to CASSSGQGTETQYF.

The chain joins TRBV5-5 to TRBJ1-6, with 7 bases identical to TRBD1. V lost 4 bases to trimming and J lost 7 bases; unmatched junction nucleotides: 8. This CDR3 is 15 amino acids long. Germline assignment: CDR1 SGHKS and CDR2 YYEKEE (reference sequence). The CDR3 loop is CASSRGQVQNSPLHF. The CDR3 coding sequence is TGTGCCAGCAGCAGAGGACAGGTCCAGAATTCACCCCTCCACTTT.

The gene calls are TRBV18 and TRBJ1-4; TRBD1 matches 7 bases. The CDR3 contains 18 residues. V shed 5 bases, J shed 4 bases, and the junction held 16 bases outside the gene matches. CDR1 and CDR2 (germline): KGHSH, LQKENI. CDR3 DNA sequence: TGTGCCAGCTCATCCACCGCACAGGGGCCGGGGCGTAATGAAAAACTGTTTTTT. Translated, it gives CASSSTAQGPGRNEKLFF.

J is TRBJ1-1 and V is TRBV29-1; unclear D gene. The CDR3 extends over 13 amino acids. CDR1 is SQVTM and CDR2 is ANQGSEA in the germline V gene. V was pared by 8 bases and J by 4 bases, with 17 bases between. The CDR3 nucleotides are TGCAGCACAACGGGAACTCCGGGCACTGAAGCTTTCTTT. This encodes CSTTGTPGTEAFF.

This sequence joins TRBV18 and TRBJ2-5; D is possibly TRBD2 (6 bases). The length of the CDR3 is 11 residues. Between the trimmed V and J ends, which lost 3 bases and 7 bases, there was a span of 6 bases. Germline V CDR1 and CDR2: KGHSH, LQKENI. The CDR3 nucleotides read TGTGCCAGCTCACCGGGGGGGACCCAGTACTTC. This gives the protein CASSPGGTQYF.

The sample holds a few counts of this clone. The chain recombines TRBV30 with TRBJ1-2; 10 bases are shared with TRBD1. The germline CDR1 and CDR2 sequences are GTSNPN and SVGIG (reference sequence). V was clipped by 7 bases and J by 11 bases; unmatched bases: 7. The CDR3 is 11 amino acids. The CDR3 protein is CASDRGIWYTF. CDR3 DNA sequence: TGTGCCTCGGACAGGGGGATTTGGTACACCTTC.

This sequence joins TRBV6-1 and TRBJ2-3; 9 positions agree with TRBD2. Germline lookup yields CDR1 MNHNS and CDR2 SASEGT. The V segment lost 3 bases and the J segment 3 bases; nucleotides outside the gene matches: 7. The CDR3 sequence is 16 residues long. In DNA form, the CDR3 reads TGTGCCAGCAGTGATGGTCTAGCGGGAAGGACAGATACGCAGTATTTT. This translates into CASSDGLAGRTDTQYF.

The V gene is TRBV7-9, the J gene TRBJ1-5; possible D gene TRBD1, 6 bases. V lost 6 bases to trimming and J lost 7 bases, with 16 bases between them. Germline CDR1 SEHNR, CDR2 FQNEAQ (reference sequence). The CDR3 length is 14 residues. This CDR3 is CASSSQGLGQPQHF. The CDR3 region has the DNA TGTGCCAGCAGTTCGCAGGGGCTTGGGCAGCCCCAGCATTTT.

This chain connects TRBV29-1 to TRBJ2-3; TRBD1 aligns across 9 bases. Germline V gene lookup returns CDR1 SQVTM and CDR2 ANQGSEA. The junction had 10 bases not matched to a gene; V was cut back by 6 bases and J by 3 bases. The CDR3 length is 15 residues. The CDR3 region is CSVKRQGGETDTQYF. For the CDR3, the DNA is TGCAGCGTGAAGCGACAGGGGGGCGAGACAGATACGCAGTATTTT.

The chain joins TRBV30 to TRBJ2-1, with 7 positions matching TRBD1. J lost 4 bases, V lost 1 base, and 13 bases had no gene match. This CDR3 is built from 17 residues. The V gene's germline CDR1 is GTSNPN and CDR2 SVGIG (reference sequence). CDR3 nucleotides: TGTGCCTGGAGTGACAGGGGTCCGGCGGAAAATTACAATGAGCAGTTCTTC. Its protein product is CAWSDRGPAENYNEQFF. The full variable domain, completed using reference TRBV30 and TRBJ2-1, is SQTIHQWPATLVQPVGSPLSLECTVEGTSNPNLYWYRQAAGRGLQLLFYSVGIGQISSEVPQNLSASRPQDRQFILSSKKLLLSDSGFYLCAWSDRGPAENYNEQFFGPGTRLTVL.

The rearrangement links TRBV19 to TRBJ2-1, with 8 bases that match TRBD2. V lost 0 bases to trimming and J lost 2 bases; unmatched junction nucleotides: 9. This CDR3 has 18 residues. Germline loops: CDR1 LNHDA, CDR2 SQIVND (reference sequence). The chain's CDR3 is CASSIDTPKGLAYNEQFF. As DNA, the CDR3 is TGTGCCAGTAGTATAGATACCCCGAAGGGACTAGCCTACAATGAGCAGTTCTTC.

The chain joins TRBV2 to TRBJ2-2; D call uncertain. Germline values: CDR1 SNHLY, CDR2 FYNNEI. Deletions cut 2 bases from V and 0 bases from J, with 7 bases between. The CDR3 covers 15 residues. CDR3: CASSETGSNTGELFF. DNA of the CDR3: TGTGCCAGCAGTGAAACCGGGTCGAACACCGGGGAGCTGTTTTTT.

This sequence joins TRBV6-5 and TRBJ1-2, with TRBD1 matching 10 bases. This CDR3 has 15 amino acids. V shed 7 bases and J 4 bases; nucleotides not matched to a gene: 9. Germline CDR1 is MNHEY and CDR2 is SVGAGI. CDR3 sequence (DNA): TGTGCCAGCACCGACGGACAGGGGGAGACCTATGGCTACACCTTC. Amino acid sequence: CASTDGQGETYGYTF.

The chain joins TRBV11-2 to TRBJ2-1; 11 nucleotides line up with TRBD2. Germline V gene sequence: CDR1 SGHAT, CDR2 FQNNGV. V shed 1 base and J 6 bases; nucleotides not matched to a gene: 5. This CDR3 region has 16 residues. The chain's CDR3 is CASSLAVLAGGNEQFF. The CDR3 bases are TGTGCCAGCAGCTTAGCGGTCCTAGCGGGAGGCAATGAGCAGTTCTTC. Looking up the rest from reference TRBV11-2 and TRBJ2-1 gives the full variable domain: EAGVAQSPRYKIIEKRQSVAFWCNPISGHATLYWYQQILGQGPKLLIQFQNNGVVDDSQLPKDRFSAERLKGVDSTLKIQPAKLEDSAVYLCASSLAVLAGGNEQFFGPGTRLTVL.

The chain carries TRBV27 and TRBJ2-3; TRBD1 is a possible D gene (6 bases). This CDR3 region has 15 residues. Germline V gives CDR1 MNHEY, CDR2 SMNVEV (reference sequence). The V end was cut by 7 bases, the J end by 1 base, with 15 bases between. CDR3 sequence: CASNNRVRGTDTQYF. Written as DNA, the CDR3 is TGTGCCAGCAATAACAGGGTTAGGGGCACAGATACGCAGTATTTT.

J is TRBJ2-7 and V is TRBV6-1, with 7 bases identical to TRBD1. This CDR3 is 17 amino acids long. In germline, CDR1 is MNHNS, CDR2 SASEGT. V shed 4 bases, J shed 0 bases, and the junction held 12 bases outside the gene matches. The CDR3 DNA reads TGTGCCAGCAGTGTAAGACCCGGGACAGTAATCTCCTACGAGCAGTACTTC. Amino acids: CASSVRPGTVISYEQYF.

This chain uses TRBV11-3 with TRBJ2-3; 7 bases fit TRBD1. The CDR3 extends over 15 amino acids. The J segment lost 1 base and the V segment lost 5 bases, leaving 6 bases of the junction unmatched. Germline CDR1 is SGHNT and CDR2 is YENEEA. CDR3 nucleotides: TGTGCCAGCAGCCCAGGGGACAGCGGCACAGATACGCAGTATTTT. This gives the protein CASSPGDSGTDTQYF.

The rearrangement joins TRBV21-1 to TRBJ1-5. TRBV21-1 is a pseudogene segment. The CDR3 length is 13 residues. CDR3 bases: TGTGCCAGCAGCAGTCGGGGCAATCAGCCCCAGCATTTT. This codes for CASSSRGNQPQHF.

This chain joins TRBV6-6 and TRBJ1-2; no firm D call. Germline V CDR1 and CDR2: MNHNY, SVGAGI (reference sequence). The CDR3 runs 14 residues. V lost 6 bases to trimming and J lost 4 bases, with 15 bases between them. The CDR3 loop reads CASSPRQAFYGYTF. In DNA form, the CDR3 reads TGTGCCAGCAGCCCCCGGCAGGCGTTCTATGGCTACACCTTC.

This rearrangement joins TRBV7-7 to TRBJ2-1; the D gene is possibly TRBD2 (6 bases). Germline CDR1 reads SSHAT; CDR2 reads FNYEAQ (reference sequence). V lost 6 bases, J lost 5 bases, and 11 bases lay in between. The CDR3 is 13 amino acids. The CDR3 region has the DNA TGTGCCAGCAGTCGCGGGGAGGACAATGAGCAGTTCTTC. Amino acids: CASSRGEDNEQFF.

In nucleotides, the CDR3 is TGTGCCAGCAGCAGACAGGGATTAACAGATACGCAGTATTTT. This sequence encodes CASSRQGLTDTQYF. This rearrangement joins TRBV7-8 to TRBJ2-3; 7 nucleotides agree with TRBD1. J was trimmed by 3 bases and V by 5 bases; bases with no gene match: 5. The CDR3 runs 14 residues. Germline lookup yields CDR1 SGHVS and CDR2 FQNEAQ.